A single sample gave rise to the 15 T cell receptor beta chains below, sequenced in a study of blood T cell repertoires in COVID-19. Method: immunoSEQ multiplex PCR; TCRdb's copy keeps in-frame clones and lacks some. Counted here are hundreds of thousands of clones, 85% occurring once; the ten biggest clones make up under 4%. Sequenced material: peripheral blood. These receptors were collected from a young woman with acute or convalescent COVID-19.

The chain carries TRBV19 and TRBJ1-4; D is ambiguous. Germline V gene data show CDR1 as LNHDA and CDR2 as SQIVND (reference sequence). The CDR3 runs 15 residues. V lost 7 bases to trimming and J lost 7 bases, with 19 bases between them. The CDR3 sequence: CASTTWALSGEKLFF. In nucleotides, the CDR3 is TGTGCCAGTACCACCTGGGCCCTGAGCGGTGAAAAACTGTTTTTT.

V is TRBV24-1 and J is TRBJ1-2; D is ambiguous. This CDR3 has 13 amino acids. Germline V gene sequence: CDR1 KGHDR, CDR2 SFDVKD. Deletions cut 0 bases from V and 8 bases from J, with 9 bases between. CDR3 residues: CATSDLRQDGYTF. The CDR3 DNA is TGTGCCACCAGTGATTTGAGACAAGACGGCTACACCTTC.

The rearrangement joins TRBV19 to TRBJ2-7; 10 bases line up with TRBD2. J lost 5 bases, V lost 5 bases, and 9 bases had no gene match. Germline V gene sequence: CDR1 LNHDA, CDR2 SQIVND (reference sequence). CDR3 length: 15 amino acids. In DNA form, the CDR3 reads TGTGCCAGTAGTCTTCAGCGGGAGGGCCGCAACGAGCAGTACTTC. Protein sequence: CASSLQREGRNEQYF.

The chain couples TRBV28 to TRBJ1-1; 8 positions match TRBD1. The length of the CDR3 is 19 residues. Germline V gene data show CDR1 as MDHEN and CDR2 as SYDVKM. The V segment lost 6 bases and the J segment 2 bases; nucleotides outside the gene matches: 20. CDR3 loop: CASSLRTGPIRTSNTEAFF. The CDR3 coding sequence is TGTGCCAGCAGCCTCAGGACAGGGCCGATCCGAACCTCAAACACTGAAGCTTTCTTT.

V and J are TRBV24-1 and TRBJ1-2; D gene uncertain. Germline assignment: CDR1 KGHDR and CDR2 SFDVKD. This CDR3 spans 14 amino acids. Trimming removed 5 bases at V and 0 bases at J, with 9 bases between. Here the CDR3 DNA reads TGTGCCACCAGTGGCGCTTACTCTAACTATGGCTACACCTTC. It codes for CATSGAYSNYGYTF.

Only one count was recorded for this clone. This rearrangement joins TRBV28 to TRBJ2-3, with D unresolved. Deletions cut 2 bases from V and 2 bases from J, with 8 bases between. The CDR3 contains 14 residues. The V gene's germline CDR1 is MDHEN and CDR2 SYDVKM. DNA for the CDR3: TGTGCCAGCAGTTTAGGGCTATACACAGATACGCAGTATTTT. This encodes CASSLGLYTDTQYF.

The V gene is TRBV19, the J gene TRBJ1-4; 8 positions match TRBD1. This CDR3 has 15 residues. V lost 4 bases and J lost 8; bases outside the gene matches: 9. From germline, CDR1 is LNHDA and CDR2 SQIVND (reference sequence). DNA of the CDR3: TGTGCCAGTAGTACTCAGGGGGCTGTAAGAGAAAAACTGTTTTTT. Protein product: CASSTQGAVREKLFF.

The chain links TRBV18 to TRBJ2-6, with 7 bases that match TRBD1. This CDR3 region has 17 residues. Trimming took 1 base from V and 2 from J; bases not matched to a gene: 5. Germline V CDR1 and CDR2: KGHSH, LQKENI. CDR3 loop: CASSPQGAETGANVLTF. Written as DNA, the CDR3 is TGTGCCAGCTCACCACAGGGGGCGGAAACTGGGGCCAACGTCCTGACTTTC.

This rearrangement joins TRBV28 to TRBJ1-2, with D maybe TRBD1 (6 bases). Trimming stripped 7 bases from V and 4 bases from J, with 10 bases between. The CDR3 totals 12 residues. Germline-derived CDR1 and CDR2 are MDHEN and SYDVKM. For the CDR3, the DNA is TGTGCCAGCACCTTAGGGGGCTATGGCTACACCTTC. The encoded protein is CASTLGGYGYTF.

The rearrangement uses TRBV9 and TRBJ1-2, with 8 positions matching TRBD1. The trim removed 3 bases at V and 4 bases at J, leaving 14 bases unmatched. The CDR3 is 17 residues long. The V gene's germline CDR1 is SGDLS and CDR2 YYNGEE. The DNA of the CDR3 is TGTGCCAGCAGCGCCACTCCCCAGACAGGGGCTGGCTATGGCTACACCTTC. This sequence encodes CASSATPQTGAGYGYTF.

The J gene is TRBJ2-7, the V gene TRBV5-6; 8 bases map to TRBD2. CDR1 and CDR2 from the germline V gene are SGHDT and YYEEEE. V trimming: 6 bases; J trimming: 4 bases; junction bases outside the gene matches: 9. The CDR3 is made up of 14 amino acids. CDR3 nucleotides: TGTGCCAGCACTCCCCTCCCGGGGGGGTACGAGCAGTACTTC. This sequence encodes CASTPLPGGYEQYF.

This chain links TRBV4-1 with TRBJ2-7; D remains unclear. The V end was cut by 0 bases, the J end by 2 bases, with 17 bases between. This CDR3 contains 17 residues. Germline V gene sequence: CDR1 MGHRA, CDR2 YSYEKL. CDR3 loop: CASSQEGPLQSTYEQYF. DNA of the CDR3: TGCGCCAGCAGCCAAGAGGGCCCTTTACAGAGTACCTACGAGCAGTACTTC.

The chain combines TRBV9 with TRBJ2-7, with D maybe TRBD1 (5 bases). This CDR3 has 14 amino acids. Germline V lookup: CDR1 SGDLS, CDR2 YYNGEE. Trimming removed 0 bases from V and 5 bases from J, with 12 bases in between. CDR3: CASSVGSGYNEQYF. The CDR3 DNA follows: TGTGCCAGCAGCGTAGGGTCAGGGTACAACGAGCAGTACTTC.

The chain is built from TRBV19 and TRBJ1-4, with 8 positions matching TRBD1. With V trimmed by 2 bases and J by 4 bases, 0 bases remained unmatched. Per germline, CDR1 LNHDA and CDR2 SQIVND (reference sequence). The CDR3 is 14 amino acids. The CDR3 sequence is CASSITGGNEKLFF. CDR3 DNA: TGTGCCAGTAGTATAACAGGGGGTAATGAAAAACTGTTTTTT.

The V gene is TRBV5-5, the J gene TRBJ1-2, with a tentative D call TRBD1 (5 bases). CDR3 size: 14 residues. The germline CDR1 and CDR2 sequences are SGHKS and YYEKEE (reference sequence). V was clipped by 4 bases and J by 6 bases, with 16 bases between them. The CDR3 loop reads CASSLEPGTNGYTF. The CDR3 nucleotides are TGTGCCAGCAGCCTCGAGCCCGGGACTAATGGCTACACCTTC.